This section outlines one TCR beta chain sequence together with its context. From germline, CDR1 is KGHDR and CDR2 SFDVKD. J was trimmed by 4 bases and V by 4 bases; bases with no gene match: 9. This CDR3 region has 18 residues. The data stem from a study of blood T cell repertoires in COVID-19. Study context: The cDNA or gDNA used as material had been derived from T cells, B-cell-depleted T cells, or PBMCs.

Using immunoSEQ multiplex PCR, the repertoire was profiled, and TCRdb retains in-frame clones only, with some absent. The sample lists fewer than 300,000 clones, 70% to 90% seen once, with approximately 4.2% in the top ten. This chain uses TRBV24-1 with TRBJ2-1; TRBD2 matches at 13 bases. The sequenced sample consisted of PBMCs or T cells enriched from blood (not recorded which). This receptor was identified in a woman in her twenties or thirties who had recovered from COVID-19. DNA of the CDR3: TGTGCCACCAGTGACCCAACCCTACTAGCGGGGGGGTACAATGAGCAGTTCTTC. Residues: CATSDPTLLAGGYNEQFF.